This T cell receptor beta chain was retrieved from a study of T cells in Graves' hyperthyroidism and ophthalmopathy. Study in general: Pretreatment peripheral blood was obtained at initial diagnosis.

General study points: Blood samples included most of the expanded thyroid clonotypes exceeding 0.001.

V was shortened by 3 bases and J by 2 bases, with 15 bases between the two germline ends. Germline CDR1 and CDR2: SGHKS and YYEKEE (reference sequence). The length of the CDR3 is 16 residues. TCR beta CDR3 region amplification was performed from RNA transcripts. A first-round RT-PCR of the TCR CDR3 used the HTBI primer set. TCRdb reprocessed the multiplex PCR reads with MiXCR, giving one entry per CDR3 protein. The sample has about 410,000 distinct CDR3 sequences, over 12% seen once. This clonotype was observed a handful of times. The antigen remains undetermined. This TCR was sampled from a man aged 18 to 29 with Graves' ophthalmopathy. Sequenced material: blood. This chain links TRBV5-5 with TRBJ2-1; D might be TRBD2 (7 bases). CDR3 in amino acids: CASSSWGGGPYNEQFF. The CDR3 region has the DNA TGTGCCAGCAGCTCCTGGGGGGGCGGTCCCTACAATGAGCAGTTCTTC.